The clone carrying this T cell receptor (beta chain) has more than one count but fewer than ten. As yet, its antigen is unknown. Graft donor-derived T-allo10 cells were described as host-alloantigen-specific, anergic, and alloantigen-specifically suppressive. TCRdb reprocessed the reads with MiXCR, giving one entry per CDR3 protein. The table lists some 22,000 distinct CDR3 sequences, around 77% of them singletons. This sample stems from a study of type 1 regulatory T cells. At the level of the study: This in vitro CD4 product, T-allo10, is enriched for Tr1 cells and alloantigen-specific.

Germline V lookup: CDR1 MNHEY, CDR2 SVGEGT. There are 12 residues in the CDR3. V was pared by 4 bases and J by 4 bases, with 8 bases between. The sequencing sample was made of cultured T cells, either the whole culture or a sorted T cell fraction (not recorded which). Subset denoted: Tr1-enriched cell product generated in vitro against host alloantigens. The receptor comes from a human donor in good health. V and J are TRBV6-2 or TRBV6-3 and TRBJ2-7; TRBD1 might be the D (5 bases). CDR3 amino acids: CASSSQGYEQYF. The DNA of the CDR3 is TGTGCCAGCAGTTCGCAGGGTTACGAGCAGTACTTC.